This is a list of T cell receptor beta chains from one sample in a study of T cell repertoires in cytomegalovirus infection. A single record per CDR3 protein comes from TCRdb applying MiXCR to the reads. The sample includes 250,000 to 300,000 distinct CDR3 sequences, 20% to 25% of them seen just once. The antigens of these receptors remain unknown. The sample in question was cultured PBMCs, obtained from culture after CMV antigen stimulation. These receptors were obtained from a human donor in good health (CMV status not recorded). Some clones in this sample may be carry-over from other donors' samples. Both conserved end residues are trimmed from each CDR3. The order of the fields is J gene, V gene, CDR3 protein.

TRBJ1-3 | TRBV6-5 | ASSYSGGTGNTIY
TRBJ2-2 | TRBV19 | ASTEVGAGELF
TRBJ2-5 | TRBV11-2 | ASSLGQRGVGETQY
TRBJ2-5 | TRBV7-9 | ASSPPDRPWREQETQY
TRBJ1-1 | TRBV4-1 | ASSQGRGKDRTKNTEAF
TRBJ1-1 | TRBV5-4 | ASSLEGGNTEAF
TRBJ2-1 | TRBV7-2 | ASSRPGLASNEQF
TRBJ1-1 | TRBV19 | ASSIEGLMNTEAF
TRBJ2-1 | TRBV24-1 | ATSVGGLAANNEQF
TRBJ1-5 | TRBV4-1 | ASSQGQGDQPQH
TRBJ2-1 | TRBV7-9 | ASSLGRGPSYNEQF
TRBJ2-3 | TRBV20-1 | SARDPTLAGVVDTQY
TRBJ1-5 | TRBV7-8 | ASSFRTGNQPQH
TRBJ2-3 | TRBV6-1 | ASAAGATSDTQY
TRBJ1-5 | TRBV7-2 | ASSPVGGNSNQPQH
TRBJ2-3 | TRBV7-2 | ASRPRGRADTQY
TRBJ2-3 | TRBV7-2 | ASSRRTSGTEQY
TRBJ2-1 | TRBV7-8 | ASSLKNGGWSYNEQF
TRBJ2-3 | TRBV5-1 | ASSLALGTDTQY
TRBJ2-5 | TRBV18 | ASSPFSGRQGLLETQY
TRBJ1-1 | TRBV7-2 | ASSLPPGLTEAF
TRBJ2-1 | TRBV11-3 | ASSLGGQGVLAGGLSGKHNEQF
TRBJ2-5 | TRBV12-3/TRBV12-4 | ASYVEGQETQY
TRBJ2-1 | TRBV20-1 | SAARGEREQF
TRBJ2-3 | TRBV27 | ASSSNREDTQY
TRBJ2-1 | TRBV6-1 | ASSDGSPRSYNEQF
TRBJ1-2 | TRBV20-1 | SAIQMGGYT
TRBJ1-5 | TRBV15 | ATSKDRDDQPQH
TRBJ2-7 | TRBV7-8 | ASSPRTNSYEQY
TRBJ1-1 | TRBV6-6 | ASTLTGGITEAF
TRBJ2-7 | TRBV12-3/TRBV12-4 | ASSFWAYEQY
TRBJ2-3 | TRBV4-1 | ASSQVLGRDTQY
TRBJ2-3 | TRBV4-1 | ASSHDSTDTQY
TRBJ2-1 | TRBV7-9 | ASSLVMRLENNEQF
TRBJ1-3 | TRBV10-2 | ASRDGSFSGNTIY
TRBJ1-2 | TRBV19 | ASMKGQGVNYGYT
TRBJ1-1 | TRBV5-6 | ASSPTRAGVLREAF
TRBJ1-2 | TRBV20-1 | SANPQGYGYT
TRBJ1-1 | TRBV7-9 | ASSSRGGAEAF
TRBJ2-1 | TRBV5-4 | ASSLTSGRAGEQF
TRBJ1-2 | TRBV30 | GSGGYT
TRBJ2-6 | TRBV27 | ASSFLHSSGANVLT
TRBJ2-7 | TRBV7-2 | ASSLVVDAPMNMY
TRBJ2-2 | TRBV4-1 | ASSPGPITGELF
TRBJ1-1 | TRBV12-3/TRBV12-4 | ASSLYTGSGTEAF
TRBJ1-5 | TRBV28 | ASAPTLVQPQH
TRBJ2-1 | TRBV7-2 | ASSLAFSSYNEQF
TRBJ2-3 | TRBV7-9 | ASSLDPSADTQY
TRBJ2-6 | TRBV27 | ASSSYRVGANVLT
TRBJ1-5 | TRBV28 | ASSLRTGGLQPQH
TRBJ1-1 | TRBV28 | ASSKTRNTEAF
TRBJ2-7 | TRBV18 | ASSSDRRNSYEQY
TRBJ1-5 | TRBV7-2 | ASSQTGGNQPQH